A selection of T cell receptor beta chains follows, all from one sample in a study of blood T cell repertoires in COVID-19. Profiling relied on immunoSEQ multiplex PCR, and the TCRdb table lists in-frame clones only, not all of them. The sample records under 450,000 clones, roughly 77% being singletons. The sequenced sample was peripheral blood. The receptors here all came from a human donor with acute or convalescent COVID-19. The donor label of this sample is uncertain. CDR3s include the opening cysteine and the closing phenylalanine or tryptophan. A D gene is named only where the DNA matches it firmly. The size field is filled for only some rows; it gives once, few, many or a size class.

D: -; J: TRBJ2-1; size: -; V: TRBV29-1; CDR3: CSVEGPGAFYNEQFF; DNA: TGCAGCGTTGAAGGGCCTGGAGCGTTCTACAATGAGCAGTTCTTC
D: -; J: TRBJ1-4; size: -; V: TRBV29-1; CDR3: CSVSLDKSAEKLFF; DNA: TGCAGCGTCAGCCTGGACAAAAGCGCCGAAAAACTGTTTTTT
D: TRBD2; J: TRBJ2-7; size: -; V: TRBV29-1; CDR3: CSVEGVAGGPYEQYF; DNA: TGCAGCGTTGAGGGCGTAGCGGGAGGACCCTACGAGCAGTACTTC
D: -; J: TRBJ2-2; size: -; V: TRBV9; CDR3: CASAAGAITGELFF; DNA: TGTGCCAGCGCGGCGGGGGCTATCACCGGGGAGCTGTTTTTT
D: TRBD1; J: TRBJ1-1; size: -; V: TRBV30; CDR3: CAWGTSGRGTEAFF; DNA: TGTGCCTGGGGGACCTCGGGCAGGGGGACTGAAGCTTTCTTT
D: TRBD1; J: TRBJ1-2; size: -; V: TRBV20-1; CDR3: CSASDFMKGNTGGGYTF; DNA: TGCAGTGCTAGTGATTTTATGAAAGGGAACACAGGGGGTGGCTACACCTTC
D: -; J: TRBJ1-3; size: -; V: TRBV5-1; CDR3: CASSLGPGRSQISGNTIYF; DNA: TGCGCCAGCAGCTTGGGACCGGGAAGGTCCCAGATCTCTGGAAACACCATATATTTT
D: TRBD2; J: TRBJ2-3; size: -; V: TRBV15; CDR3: CATSRGWSGGTTSTDTQYF; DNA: TGTGCCACCAGCAGAGGATGGAGCGGGGGGACCACTAGCACAGATACGCAGTATTTT
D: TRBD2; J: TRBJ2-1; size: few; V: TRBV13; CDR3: CASSKTRTSGRAKSDNEQFF; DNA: TGTGCCAGCAGCAAGACGCGGACTAGCGGGAGGGCCAAATCCGACAATGAGCAGTTCTTC
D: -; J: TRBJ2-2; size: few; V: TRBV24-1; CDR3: CATSDPGTHTGELFF; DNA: TGTGCCACCAGTGATCCCGGGACTCACACCGGGGAGCTGTTTTTT
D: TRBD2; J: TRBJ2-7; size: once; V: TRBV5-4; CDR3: CASSLAGGGGEQYF; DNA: TGTGCCAGCAGCTTGGCCGGTGGGGGGGGCGAGCAGTACTTC
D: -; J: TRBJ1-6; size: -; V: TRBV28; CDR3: CASILRGYNSPLHF; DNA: TGTGCCAGCATCCTGAGGGGGTATAATTCACCCCTCCACTTT
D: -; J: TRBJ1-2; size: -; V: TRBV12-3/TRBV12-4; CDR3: CASSHRVGVGYTF; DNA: TGTGCCAGCAGCCACAGGGTTGGTGTTGGCTACACCTTC
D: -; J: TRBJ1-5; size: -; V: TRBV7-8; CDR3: CASSGGDFGNQPQHF; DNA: TGTGCCAGCAGCGGGGGGGACTTCGGCAATCAGCCCCAGCATTTT
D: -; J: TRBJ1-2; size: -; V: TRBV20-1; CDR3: CSVFEYGYTF; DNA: TGCAGTGTTTTTGAGTATGGCTACACCTTC
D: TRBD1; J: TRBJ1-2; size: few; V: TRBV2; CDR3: CASSYSGTGYYGYTF; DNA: TGTGCCAGCAGTTACTCCGGGACAGGGTACTATGGCTACACCTTC
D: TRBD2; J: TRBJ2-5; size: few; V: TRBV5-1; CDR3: CASSSSPGTRGETQYF; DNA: TGCGCCAGCAGCTCCAGTCCCGGGACTAGAGGAGAGACCCAGTACTTC
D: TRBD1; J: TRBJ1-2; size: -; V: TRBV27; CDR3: CASSRTGGFGYTF; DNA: TGTGCCAGCAGCCGGACAGGGGGCTTTGGCTACACCTTC
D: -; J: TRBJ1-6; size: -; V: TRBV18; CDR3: CASSPDVGGAPLHF; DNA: TGTGCCAGCTCACCCGACGTGGGGGGGGCACCCCTCCACTTT
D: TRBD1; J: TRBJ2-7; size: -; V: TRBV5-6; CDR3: CASSLANGQGVYEQYF; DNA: TGTGCCAGCAGCTTGGCCAACGGACAGGGGGTATACGAGCAGTACTTC
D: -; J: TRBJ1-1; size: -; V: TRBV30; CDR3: CAWSEQGYTEAFF; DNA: TGTGCCTGGAGTGAACAGGGATACACTGAAGCTTTCTTT
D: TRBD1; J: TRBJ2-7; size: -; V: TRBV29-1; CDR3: CSVEGGDGTGDF; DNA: TGCAGCGTTGAAGGTGGAGACGGGACAGGGGATTTC
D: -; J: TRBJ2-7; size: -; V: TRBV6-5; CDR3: CASSSRGGNYEQYF; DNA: TGTGCCAGCAGTTCTCGGGGAGGCAATTACGAGCAGTACTTC
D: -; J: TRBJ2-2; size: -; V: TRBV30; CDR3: CASGAGINTGELFF; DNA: TGTGCCTCGGGGGCGGGAATCAACACCGGGGAGCTGTTTTTT
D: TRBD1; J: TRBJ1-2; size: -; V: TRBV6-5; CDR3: CASRTGGKSYTF; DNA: TGTGCCAGCAGGACAGGGGGAAAGAGCTACACCTTC
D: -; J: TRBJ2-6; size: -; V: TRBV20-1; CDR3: CSATDSNGANVLTF; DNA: TGCAGTGCTACTGACAGTAATGGGGCCAACGTCCTGACTTTC
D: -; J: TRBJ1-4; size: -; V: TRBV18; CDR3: CASSPRGAGGTTNEKLFF; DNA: TGTGCCAGCTCACCTCGTGGTGCAGGCGGGACAACTAATGAAAAACTGTTTTTT
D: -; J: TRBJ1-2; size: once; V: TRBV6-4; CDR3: CASSERALTGLYGYTF; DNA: TGTGCCAGCAGTGAACGTGCATTAACAGGGCTCTATGGCTACACCTTC
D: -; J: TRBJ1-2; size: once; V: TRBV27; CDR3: CASSSQGHGYTF; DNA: TGTGCCAGCAGTTCCCAGGGGCACGGCTACACCTTC
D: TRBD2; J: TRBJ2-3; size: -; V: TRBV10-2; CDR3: CASSALLAGVGDTDTQYF; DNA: TGCGCCAGCAGTGCTCTCCTAGCGGGAGTTGGCGACACAGATACGCAGTATTTT
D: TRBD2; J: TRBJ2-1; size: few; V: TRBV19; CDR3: CASSVASGGPSYNEQFF; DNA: TGTGCCAGTAGTGTGGCTAGCGGGGGGCCCTCCTACAATGAGCAGTTCTTC
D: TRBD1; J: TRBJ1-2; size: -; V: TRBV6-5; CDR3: CASSSLGQDYGYTF; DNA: TGTGCCAGCAGTTCCTTGGGACAGGATTATGGCTACACCTTC
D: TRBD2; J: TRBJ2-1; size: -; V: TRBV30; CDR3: CAWVRTSGEQFF; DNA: TGTGCCTGGGTACGGACTAGCGGTGAGCAGTTCTTC
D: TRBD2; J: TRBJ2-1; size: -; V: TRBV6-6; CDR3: CASSNVGLAGDEQFF; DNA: TGTGCCAGCAGCAACGTGGGACTAGCGGGAGACGAGCAGTTCTTC
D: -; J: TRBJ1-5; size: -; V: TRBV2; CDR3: CASSYGQYSNQPQHF; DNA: TGTGCCAGCAGCTACGGACAGTATAGCAATCAGCCCCAGCATTTT
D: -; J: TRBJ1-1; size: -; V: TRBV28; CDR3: CASSYSGRGYSDEAFF; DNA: TGTGCCAGCAGCTACTCTGGGAGGGGGTACTCCGATGAAGCTTTCTTT
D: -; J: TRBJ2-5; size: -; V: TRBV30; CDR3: CAWSNQGNAQETQYF; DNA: TGTGCCTGGAGTAATCAGGGGAACGCCCAAGAGACCCAGTACTTC
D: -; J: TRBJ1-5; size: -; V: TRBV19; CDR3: CASSAGLHSNQPQHF; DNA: TGTGCCAGTAGTGCTGGACTGCATAGCAATCAGCCCCAGCATTTT
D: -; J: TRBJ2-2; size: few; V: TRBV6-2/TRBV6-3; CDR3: CASSFAVGTLNTGELFF; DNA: TGTGCCAGCAGCTTTGCCGTCGGGACACTTAACACCGGGGAGCTGTTTTTT
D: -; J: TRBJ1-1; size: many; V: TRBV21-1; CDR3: CASSPRTGTNTEAFF; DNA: TGTGCCAGCAGCCCCAGGACAGGTACCAACACTGAAGCTTTCTTT
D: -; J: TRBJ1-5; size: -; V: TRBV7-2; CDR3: CASSRWAGGLRNQPQHF; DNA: TGTGCCAGCAGCCGTTGGGCGGGGGGGCTGAGGAATCAGCCCCAGCATTTT
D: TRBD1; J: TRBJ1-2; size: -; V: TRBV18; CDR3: CASSLQGDRGSRGYGYTF; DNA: TGTGCCAGCTCCCTACAGGGGGACAGGGGATCTCGAGGCTATGGCTACACCTTC
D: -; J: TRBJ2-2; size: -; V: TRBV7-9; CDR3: CASSLRPGMTGELFF; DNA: TGTGCCAGCAGCTTAAGGCCAGGGATGACCGGGGAGCTGTTTTTT
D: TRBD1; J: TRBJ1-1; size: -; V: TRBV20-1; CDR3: CSASDRPEAFF; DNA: TGCAGTGCCTCGGACAGGCCGGAAGCTTTCTTT
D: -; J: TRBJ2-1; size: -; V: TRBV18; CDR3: CASSLLELNEQFF; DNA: TGTGCCAGCTCACTTCTAGAGTTGAATGAGCAGTTCTTC
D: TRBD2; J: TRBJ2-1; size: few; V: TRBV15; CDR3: CATSGPNAKPGLAGGAYNEQFF; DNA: TGTGCCACCAGCGGGCCGAACGCAAAACCGGGACTAGCGGGAGGGGCCTACAATGAGCAGTTCTTC
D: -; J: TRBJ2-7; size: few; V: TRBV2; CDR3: CASSGASYSYEQYF; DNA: TGTGCCAGCAGTGGGGCCTCCTACTCCTACGAGCAGTACTTC
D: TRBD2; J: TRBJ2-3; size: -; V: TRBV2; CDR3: CASRKRLAGPPGGDTQYF; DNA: TGTGCCAGCAGAAAAAGACTAGCGGGCCCCCCAGGGGGAGATACGCAGTATTTT
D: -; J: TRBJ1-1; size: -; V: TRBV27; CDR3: CASSFARNTEAFF; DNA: TGTGCCAGCAGTTTTGCGAGGAACACTGAAGCTTTCTTT
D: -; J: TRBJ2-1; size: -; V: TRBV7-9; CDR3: CASSLELSHYNEQFF; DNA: TGTGCCAGCAGCTTAGAATTGAGCCACTACAATGAGCAGTTCTTC